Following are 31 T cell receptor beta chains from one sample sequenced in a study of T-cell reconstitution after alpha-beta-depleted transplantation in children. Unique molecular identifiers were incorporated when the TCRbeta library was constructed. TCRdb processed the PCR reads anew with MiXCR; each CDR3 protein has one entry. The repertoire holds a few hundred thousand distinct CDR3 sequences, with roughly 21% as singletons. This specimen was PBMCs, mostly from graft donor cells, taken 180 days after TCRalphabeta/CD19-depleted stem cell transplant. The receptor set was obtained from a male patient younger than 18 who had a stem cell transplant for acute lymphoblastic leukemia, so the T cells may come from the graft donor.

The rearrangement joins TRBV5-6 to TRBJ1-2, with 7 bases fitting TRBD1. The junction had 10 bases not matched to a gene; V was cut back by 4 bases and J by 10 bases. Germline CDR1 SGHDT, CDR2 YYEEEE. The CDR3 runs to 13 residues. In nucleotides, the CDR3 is TGTGCCAGCAGCCCTGCCGGGGAGGGGGCCTACACCTTC. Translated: CASSPAGEGAYTF.

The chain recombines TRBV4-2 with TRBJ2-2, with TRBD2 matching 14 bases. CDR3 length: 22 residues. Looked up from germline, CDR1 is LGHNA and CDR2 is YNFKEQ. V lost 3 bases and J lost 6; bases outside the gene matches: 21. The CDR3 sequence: CASSHRTSGRTMGARSAGELFF. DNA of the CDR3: TGTGCCAGCAGCCACCGGACTAGCGGGAGGACTATGGGGGCTAGGTCCGCCGGGGAGCTGTTTTTT.

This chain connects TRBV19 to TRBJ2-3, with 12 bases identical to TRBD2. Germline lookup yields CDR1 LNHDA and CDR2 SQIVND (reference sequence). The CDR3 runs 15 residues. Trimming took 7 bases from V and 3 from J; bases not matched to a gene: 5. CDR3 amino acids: CASTHTSGRTDTQYF. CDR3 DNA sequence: TGTGCCAGTACTCACACTAGCGGGAGGACAGATACGCAGTATTTT.

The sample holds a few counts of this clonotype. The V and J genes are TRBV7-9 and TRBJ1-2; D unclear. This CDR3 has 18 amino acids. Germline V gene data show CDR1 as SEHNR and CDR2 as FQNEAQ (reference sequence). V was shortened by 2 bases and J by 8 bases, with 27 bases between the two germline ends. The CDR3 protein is CASSLFSWGNANPSGYTF. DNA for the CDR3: TGTGCCAGCAGCTTATTCTCCTGGGGAAACGCAAACCCTTCGGGCTACACCTTC.

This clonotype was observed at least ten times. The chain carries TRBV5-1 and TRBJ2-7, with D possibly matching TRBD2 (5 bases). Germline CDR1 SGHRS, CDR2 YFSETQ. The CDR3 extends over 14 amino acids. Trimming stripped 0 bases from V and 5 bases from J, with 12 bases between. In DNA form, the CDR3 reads TGCGCCAGCAGCTTGGATCCGGGAAGGAACGAGCAGTACTTC. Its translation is CASSLDPGRNEQYF. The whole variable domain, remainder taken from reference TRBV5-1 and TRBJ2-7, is KAGVTQTPRYLIKTRGQQVTLSCSPISGHRSVSWYQQTPGQGLQFLFEYFSETQRNKGNFPGRFSGRQFSNSRSEMNVSTLELGDSALYLCASSLDPGRNEQYFGPGTRLTVT.

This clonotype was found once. The CDR3 DNA follows: TGCGCCAGCAGCCGAGGCTTGGTCCGCAGGGGGCCTAGGGAAGGCGACACCTTC. Its protein product is CASSRGLVRRGPREGDTF. The chain combines TRBV4-1 with TRBJ1-2, with 8 bases fitting TRBD1. V trimming: 4 bases; J trimming: 12 bases; junction bases outside the gene matches: 25. Germline CDR1 and CDR2: MGHRA and YSYEKL. This CDR3 has 18 amino acids.

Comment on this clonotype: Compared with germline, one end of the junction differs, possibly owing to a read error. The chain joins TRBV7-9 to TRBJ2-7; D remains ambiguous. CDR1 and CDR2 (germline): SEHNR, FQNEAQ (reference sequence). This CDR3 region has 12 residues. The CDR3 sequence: CASSLVGYEQHF. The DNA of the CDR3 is TGTGCCAGCAGCTTAGTGGGCTACGAGCAGCACTTC.

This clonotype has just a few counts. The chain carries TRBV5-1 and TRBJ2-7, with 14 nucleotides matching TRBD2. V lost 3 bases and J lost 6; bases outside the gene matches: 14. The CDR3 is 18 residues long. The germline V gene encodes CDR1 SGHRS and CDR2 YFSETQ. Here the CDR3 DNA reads TGCGCCAGCAGCTACCTCGGGACTAGCGGGAGAGGTTTATCCGAGCAGTACTTC. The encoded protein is CASSYLGTSGRGLSEQYF.

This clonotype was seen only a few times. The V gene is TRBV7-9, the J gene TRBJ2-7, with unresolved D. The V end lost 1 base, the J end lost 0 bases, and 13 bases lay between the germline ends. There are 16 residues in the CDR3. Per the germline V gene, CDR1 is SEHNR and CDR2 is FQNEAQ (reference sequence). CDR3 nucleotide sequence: TGTGCCAGCAGCTTAGTTGGCAGGATCAGCTCCTACGAGCAGTACTTC. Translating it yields CASSLVGRISSYEQYF.

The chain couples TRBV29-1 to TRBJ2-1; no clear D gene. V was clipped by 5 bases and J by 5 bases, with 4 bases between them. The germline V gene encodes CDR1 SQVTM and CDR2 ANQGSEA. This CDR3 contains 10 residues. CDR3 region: CSVTHNEQFF. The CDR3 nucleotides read TGCAGCGTTACCCACAATGAGCAGTTCTTC.

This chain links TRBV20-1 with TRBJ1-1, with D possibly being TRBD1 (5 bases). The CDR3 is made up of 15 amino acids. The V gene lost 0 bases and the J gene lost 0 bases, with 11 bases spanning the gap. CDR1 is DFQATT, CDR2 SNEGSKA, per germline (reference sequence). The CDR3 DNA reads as TGCAGTGCTAGAGACAAGGGGTTCATGAACACTGAAGCTTTCTTT. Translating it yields CSARDKGFMNTEAFF.

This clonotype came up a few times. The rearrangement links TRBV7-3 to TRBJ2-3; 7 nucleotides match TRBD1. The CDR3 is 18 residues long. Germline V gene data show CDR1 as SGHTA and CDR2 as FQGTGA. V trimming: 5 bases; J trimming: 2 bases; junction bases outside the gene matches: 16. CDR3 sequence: CASSPLPRDRSHTDTQYF. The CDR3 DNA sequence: TGTGCCAGCAGCCCTCTCCCCCGGGACAGATCTCACACAGATACGCAGTATTTT.

CDR3 bases: TGTGCCAGCAGCTTAACCGGGACAGGGGGTCGGGTTCAGTACTTC. It codes for CASSLTGTGGRVQYF. The gene calls are TRBV5-8 and TRBJ2-7; 11 positions match TRBD1. Germline values: CDR1 SGHTS, CDR2 YDEGEE. V was clipped by 2 bases and J by 10 bases; unmatched bases: 11. There are 15 residues in the CDR3.

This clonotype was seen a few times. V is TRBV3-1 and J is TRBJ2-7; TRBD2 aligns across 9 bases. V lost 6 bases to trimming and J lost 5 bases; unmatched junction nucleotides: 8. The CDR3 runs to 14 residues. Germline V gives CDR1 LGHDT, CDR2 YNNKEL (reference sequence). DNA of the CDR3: TGTGCCAGCAGACGCAGACTAGCGGACGACGAGCAGTACTTC. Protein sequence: CASRRRLADDEQYF.

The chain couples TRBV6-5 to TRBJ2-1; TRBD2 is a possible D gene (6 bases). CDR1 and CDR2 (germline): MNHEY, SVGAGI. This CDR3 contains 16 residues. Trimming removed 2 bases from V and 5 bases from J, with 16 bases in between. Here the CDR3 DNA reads TGTGCCAGCAGTTACGGGGCGGGAATTTCCCACAATGAGCAGTTCTTC. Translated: CASSYGAGISHNEQFF.

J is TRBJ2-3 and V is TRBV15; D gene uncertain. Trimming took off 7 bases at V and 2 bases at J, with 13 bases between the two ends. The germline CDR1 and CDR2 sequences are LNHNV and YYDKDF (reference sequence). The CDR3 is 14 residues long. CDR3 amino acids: CATTHLWDTDTQYF. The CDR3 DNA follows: TGTGCCACCACTCACCTTTGGGACACAGATACGCAGTATTTT.

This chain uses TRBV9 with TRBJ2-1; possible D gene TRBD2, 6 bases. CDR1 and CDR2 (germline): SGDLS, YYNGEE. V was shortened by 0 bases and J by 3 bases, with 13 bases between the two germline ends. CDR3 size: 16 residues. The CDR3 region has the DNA TGTGCCAGCAGCGTAGTGGGAGGCCACCTCTACAATGAGCAGTTCTTC. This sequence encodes CASSVVGGHLYNEQFF.

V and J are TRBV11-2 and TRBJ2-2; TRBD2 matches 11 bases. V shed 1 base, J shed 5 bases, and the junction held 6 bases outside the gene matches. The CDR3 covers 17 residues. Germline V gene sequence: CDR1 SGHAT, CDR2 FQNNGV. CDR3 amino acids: CASSLGRLAGGTGELFF. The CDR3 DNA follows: TGTGCCAGCAGCTTAGGCCGCCTAGCGGGAGGAACCGGGGAGCTGTTTTTT.

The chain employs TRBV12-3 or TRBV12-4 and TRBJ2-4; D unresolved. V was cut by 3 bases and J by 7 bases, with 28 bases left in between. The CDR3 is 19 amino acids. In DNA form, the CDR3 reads TGTGCCAGCAGTTTCAAGGGTAGGCTAGTCACTGACGTTGAGAACATTCAGTACTTC. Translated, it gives CASSFKGRLVTDVENIQYF.

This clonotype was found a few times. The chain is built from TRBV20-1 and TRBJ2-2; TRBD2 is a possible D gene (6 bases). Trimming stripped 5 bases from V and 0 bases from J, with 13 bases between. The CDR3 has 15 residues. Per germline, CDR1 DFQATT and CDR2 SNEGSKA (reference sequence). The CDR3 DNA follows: TGCAGTGCTCCTAAGGCGGGATCGAACACCGGGGAGCTGTTTTTT. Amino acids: CSAPKAGSNTGELFF.

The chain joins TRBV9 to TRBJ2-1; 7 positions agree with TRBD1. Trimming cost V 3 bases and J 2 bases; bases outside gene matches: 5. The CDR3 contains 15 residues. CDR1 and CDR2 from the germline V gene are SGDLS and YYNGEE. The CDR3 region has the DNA TGTGCCAGCAGCGCCCGACAGGGTCCCTACAATGAGCAGTTCTTC. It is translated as CASSARQGPYNEQFF.

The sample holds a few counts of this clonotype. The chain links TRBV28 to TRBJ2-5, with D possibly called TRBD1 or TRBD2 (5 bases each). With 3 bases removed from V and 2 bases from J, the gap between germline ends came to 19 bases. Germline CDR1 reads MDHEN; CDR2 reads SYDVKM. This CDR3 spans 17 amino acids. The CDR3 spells CASSFSGWGRGQETQYF. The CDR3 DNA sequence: TGTGCCAGCAGTTTTTCTGGGTGGGGACGAGGGCAAGAGACCCAGTACTTC.

The CDR3 protein is CASSSHRTVNTEAFF. As DNA, the CDR3 is TGTGCCAGCAGTTCCCACCGTACAGTGAACACTGAAGCTTTCTTT. The rearrangement links TRBV12-3 or TRBV12-4 to TRBJ1-1, with D hard to call. This CDR3 is 15 amino acids long. Trimming removed 4 bases at V and 0 bases at J, with 12 bases between.

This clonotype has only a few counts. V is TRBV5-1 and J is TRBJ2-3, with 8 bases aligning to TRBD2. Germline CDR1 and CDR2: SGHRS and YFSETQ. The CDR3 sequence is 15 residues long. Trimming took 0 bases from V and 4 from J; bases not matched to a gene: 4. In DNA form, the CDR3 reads TGCGCCAGCAGCTTGGATAGCGGGGCCGCAGATACGCAGTATTTT. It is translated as CASSLDSGAADTQYF.

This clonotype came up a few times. This CDR3 is CATSDLASSGQGNQPQHF. The CDR3 DNA is TGTGCCACCAGTGACCTGGCCTCGTCGGGACAGGGTAATCAGCCCCAGCATTTT. V gene TRBV24-1 combines with J gene TRBJ1-5; TRBD1 agrees at 9 bases. This CDR3 region has 18 residues. J lost 4 bases, V lost 4 bases, and 13 bases had no gene match. Germline V gene data show CDR1 as KGHDR and CDR2 as SFDVKD.

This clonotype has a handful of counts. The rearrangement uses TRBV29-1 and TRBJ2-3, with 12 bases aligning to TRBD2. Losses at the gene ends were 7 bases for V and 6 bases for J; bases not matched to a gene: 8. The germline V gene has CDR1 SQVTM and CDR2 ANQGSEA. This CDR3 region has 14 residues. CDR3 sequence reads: CSAPGLAGPDTQYF. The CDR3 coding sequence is TGCAGCGCGCCGGGACTAGCGGGTCCGGATACGCAGTATTTT.

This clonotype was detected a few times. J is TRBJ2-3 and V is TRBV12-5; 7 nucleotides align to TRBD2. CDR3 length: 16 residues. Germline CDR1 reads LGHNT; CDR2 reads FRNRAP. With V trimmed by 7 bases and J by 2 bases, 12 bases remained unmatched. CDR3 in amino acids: CASAHPAGQLTDTQYF. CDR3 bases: TGTGCTAGTGCCCACCCAGCGGGGCAACTCACAGATACGCAGTATTTT. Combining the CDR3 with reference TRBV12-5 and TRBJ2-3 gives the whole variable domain DARVTQTPRHKVTEMGQEVTMRCQPILGHNTVFWYRQTMMQGLELLAYFRNRAPLDDSGMPKDRFSAEMPDATLATLKIQPSEPRDSAVYFCASAHPAGQLTDTQYFGPGTRLTVL.

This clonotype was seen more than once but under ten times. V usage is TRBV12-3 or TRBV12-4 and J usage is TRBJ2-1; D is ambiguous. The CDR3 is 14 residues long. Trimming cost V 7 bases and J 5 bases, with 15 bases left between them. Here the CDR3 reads CASIFLPGNNEQFF. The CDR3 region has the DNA TGTGCCAGCATCTTCCTTCCAGGTAACAATGAGCAGTTCTTC.

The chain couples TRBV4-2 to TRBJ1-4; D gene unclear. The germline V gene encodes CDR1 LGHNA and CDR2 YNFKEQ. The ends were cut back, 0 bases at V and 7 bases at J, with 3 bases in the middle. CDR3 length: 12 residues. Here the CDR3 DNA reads TGTGCCAGCAGCCAAGAGGGTGAAAAACTGTTTTTT. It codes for CASSQEGEKLFF.

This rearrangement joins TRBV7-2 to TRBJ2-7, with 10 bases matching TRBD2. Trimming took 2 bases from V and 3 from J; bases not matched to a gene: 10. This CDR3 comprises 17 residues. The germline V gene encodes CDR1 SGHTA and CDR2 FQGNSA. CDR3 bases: TGTGCCAGCAGCTTACAGCCTAGCGGGAGTTCGTTCTACGAGCAGTACTTC. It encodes CASSLQPSGSSFYEQYF.

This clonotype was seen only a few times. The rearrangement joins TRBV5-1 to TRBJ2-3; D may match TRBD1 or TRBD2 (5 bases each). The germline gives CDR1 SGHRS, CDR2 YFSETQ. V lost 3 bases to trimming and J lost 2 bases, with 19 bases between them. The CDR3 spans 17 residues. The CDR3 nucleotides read TGCGCCAGCAGCTACCTCTCGGGGCAGGGCCACACAGATACGCAGTATTTT. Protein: CASSYLSGQGHTDTQYF.